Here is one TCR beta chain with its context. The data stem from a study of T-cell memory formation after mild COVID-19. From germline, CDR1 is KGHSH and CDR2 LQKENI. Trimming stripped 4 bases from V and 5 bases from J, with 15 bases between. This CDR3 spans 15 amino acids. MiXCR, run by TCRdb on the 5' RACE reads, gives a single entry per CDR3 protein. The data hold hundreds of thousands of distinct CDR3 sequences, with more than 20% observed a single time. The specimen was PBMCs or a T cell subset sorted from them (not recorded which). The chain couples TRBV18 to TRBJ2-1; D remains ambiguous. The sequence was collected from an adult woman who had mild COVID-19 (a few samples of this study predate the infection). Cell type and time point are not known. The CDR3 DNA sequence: TGTGCCAGCTCACTCGTACGGTACAGAAACAATGAGCAGTTCTTC. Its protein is CASSLVRYRNNEQFF.